This is a list of T cell receptor beta chains from one sample in a study of control samples from healthy donors and cancer patients. Sequenced by immunoSEQ multiplex PCR; TCRdb stores in-frame clones only, minus some. Of 95,000 to 100,000 clones listed, roughly 89% are singletons. The specimen sequenced was blood. Receptors originate from a young man in good health. Each CDR3 is given with its conserved first and last residue. D genes are given only for firm matches. Some rows mark clone size as missing; the rest say once, few, many or name a class of expanded clone.

>NA|NA|TRBJ1-3|TRBV24-1
TGTGCCACCAGTGATTCCCGCCGAGGCTCTGGAAACACCATATATTTT
CATSDSRRGSGNTIYF
>NA|NA|TRBJ2-3|TRBV15
TGTGCCACCCGGACCCGCGGGGGCACAGATACGCAGTATTTT
CATRTRGGTDTQYF
>NA|NA|TRBJ1-1|TRBV27
TGTGCCAGCAGTTTATCGGGCGGATCCACTGAAGCTTTCTTT
CASSLSGGSTEAFF
>NA|NA|TRBJ1-1|TRBV15
TGTGCCACCAGCAGAGATTTGGGCTACTCGTGGGGCACTGAAGCTTTCTTT
CATSRDLGYSWGTEAFF
>NA|once|TRBJ1-5|TRBV27
TGTGCCAGCAGCGACCTCGGGGGAAGCAATCAGCCCCAGCATTTT
CASSDLGGSNQPQHF
>TRBD1|NA|TRBJ1-1|TRBV3-1/TRBV3-2
TGTGCCAGCAGCCAAAAATCCGGGACAGACACTGAAGCTTTCTTT
CASSQKSGTDTEAFF
>TRBD2|NA|TRBJ2-1|TRBV19
TGTGCCAGTAGTATTCTCCGGACTAGCGGCGGCGAGCAGTTCTTC
CASSILRTSGGEQFF
>TRBD1|NA|TRBJ1-5|TRBV18
TGTGCCAGCTCACCACGGGACAGGGCGCAGGGTCAGCCCCAGCATTTT
CASSPRDRAQGQPQHF
>NA|NA|TRBJ1-5|TRBV27
TGTGCCAGCAGTCCCCAAAGGGTTAGCAATCAGCCCCAGCATTTT
CASSPQRVSNQPQHF
>NA|NA|TRBJ1-1|TRBV29-1
TGCAGCGTCCGGACGGGGAACACTGAAGCTTTCTTT
CSVRTGNTEAFF
>TRBD1|once|TRBJ2-3|TRBV9
TGTGCCAGCAGCCGGACAGGGACAGATACGCAGTATTTT
CASSRTGTDTQYF
>TRBD1|NA|TRBJ1-2|TRBV6-5
TGTGCCAGCACCCATCCAACAGGGGTGGGCGGCTACACCTTC
CASTHPTGVGGYTF
>NA|NA|TRBJ1-1|TRBV18
TGTGCCAGCTCAGAAGGACCGCTGAACACTGAAGCTTTCTTT
CASSEGPLNTEAFF
>TRBD1|NA|TRBJ2-1|TRBV7-9
TGTGCCAGCAGCTTAGGGCAGGGGGTCTACAATGAGCAGTTCTTC
CASSLGQGVYNEQFF
>NA|NA|TRBJ2-5|TRBV15
TGTGCCACCAGCAGGCCGGACTCGGGGGCGGGAGAGACCCAGTACTTC
CATSRPDSGAGETQYF
>NA|NA|TRBJ2-2|TRBV30
TGTGCCTGGAGTGTAATGGAAGCCGGGGAGCTGTTTTTT
CAWSVMEAGELFF
>TRBD1|NA|TRBJ1-1|TRBV5-6
TGTGCCAGCAGCGGACAGGGAGGGGGGAGCACTGAAGCTTTCTTT
CASSGQGGGSTEAFF
>NA|NA|TRBJ2-6|TRBV10-1
TGCGCCAGCAGTGAAGGACGGATAAACTCTGGGGCCAACGTCCTGACTTTC
CASSEGRINSGANVLTF
>NA|NA|TRBJ1-5|TRBV30
TGTGCCTGGAGTACGGGACGGATAAATCAGCCCCAGCATTTT
CAWSTGRINQPQHF
>NA|NA|TRBJ1-5|TRBV6-2/TRBV6-3
TGTGCCAGCAGTTACTCGTCCGGGGCTAGCAATCAGCCCCAGCATTTT
CASSYSSGASNQPQHF
>NA|NA|TRBJ2-2|TRBV6-5
TGTGCCAGCAGCCTAATAAGACTTGGCGGGGAGCTGTTTTTT
CASSLIRLGGELFF
>NA|NA|TRBJ2-7|TRBV7-2
TGTGCCAGCAAGGGACTCCCTACGGACTACGAGCAGTACTTC
CASKGLPTDYEQYF
>NA|NA|TRBJ2-2|TRBV27
TGTGCCAGCGTCTTACGGTGGAGTGCGCTTTCCACCGGGGAGCTGTTTTTT
CASVLRWSALSTGELFF
>NA|NA|TRBJ2-1|TRBV11-2
TGTGCCAGCAGTTATCTTGGGAGCGGAGACTACAATGAGCAGTTCTTC
CASSYLGSGDYNEQFF
>NA|NA|TRBJ1-3|TRBV6-1
TGTGCCAGCAGTGATATGGGGGGGACTGGAAACACCATATATTTT
CASSDMGGTGNTIYF
>NA|NA|TRBJ2-7|TRBV5-1
TGCGCCAGCACTCTGGTGGGATCCTACGAGCAGTACTTC
CASTLVGSYEQYF
>NA|NA|TRBJ1-2|TRBV27
TGTGCCAGCAGTTTCGCGGACAACTATGGCTACACCTTC
CASSFADNYGYTF
>NA|once|TRBJ1-4|TRBV27
TGTGCCAGCCCCCGTGAGAGGAAACTGTTTTTT
CASPRERKLFF
>TRBD1|NA|TRBJ1-4|TRBV7-9
TGTGCCAGCAGCTTTTCCCGGGACAGGGGAAGAGGTGAAAAACTGTTTTTT
CASSFSRDRGRGEKLFF
>NA|NA|TRBJ1-2|TRBV12-3/TRBV12-4
TGTGCCAGCAGTTTAGTTTTTGGTGGTGGCTACACCTTC
CASSLVFGGGYTF
>NA|NA|TRBJ1-5|TRBV7-2
TGTGCCAGCAGCTTAGGAGGCGATCAGCCCCAGCATTTT
CASSLGGDQPQHF
>NA|NA|TRBJ2-2|TRBV7-2
TGTGCCAGCAGCTTTGGCGGAGCGAACACCGGGGAGCTGTTTTTT
CASSFGGANTGELFF
>NA|NA|TRBJ1-2|TRBV5-1
TGCGCCAGCAGCTTGGCCGACGCTCGCTATGGCTACACCTTC
CASSLADARYGYTF
>TRBD2|NA|TRBJ2-5|TRBV14
TGTGCCAGCAGCCAAGATGTCAGCGGGAGTTTCTTTGGGCAAGAGACCCAGTACTTC
CASSQDVSGSFFGQETQYF
>TRBD2|NA|TRBJ2-3|TRBV3-1/TRBV3-2
TGTGCCAGCAGCGACTACCCCCTCAGCGGGAGATTTACAGATACGCAGTATTTT
CASSDYPLSGRFTDTQYF
>TRBD2|NA|TRBJ2-2|TRBV19
TGTGCCAGCGGAGCTAGCGGGAGCTACACCGGGGAGCTGTTTTTT
CASGASGSYTGELFF
>NA|NA|TRBJ1-2|TRBV4-2
TGTGCCAGCAGCCCCGACGTCGGCGGGGTAGGCTACACCTTC
CASSPDVGGVGYTF
>TRBD2|NA|TRBJ2-1|TRBV5-6
TGTGCCAGCACCCTAGCGGGAGGTCACCTTGGGGAGCAGTTCTTC
CASTLAGGHLGEQFF
>NA|once|TRBJ1-5|TRBV6-6
TGTGCCAGCAGTTACTTTGGGGAAGGAGGTGACCAGCCCCAGCATTTT
CASSYFGEGGDQPQHF
>TRBD1|NA|TRBJ1-6|TRBV28
TGTGCCAGCAGTTTAACGTGGCCGACAGGGGGGATTTTTAATTCACCCCTCCACTTT
CASSLTWPTGGIFNSPLHF
>TRBD1|NA|TRBJ2-7|TRBV27
TGTGCCAGCAGGGGACAGGGGACCTACGAGCAGTACTTC
CASRGQGTYEQYF
>NA|NA|TRBJ2-1|TRBV4-1
TGCGCCAGCAGCCAAGTTCGGGCAGGAGGGTCCTACAATGAGCAGTTCTTC
CASSQVRAGGSYNEQFF
>NA|NA|TRBJ1-2|TRBV30
TGTGCCTGGAGACACAGGGCGGACTATGGCTACACCTTC
CAWRHRADYGYTF
>NA|few|TRBJ2-7|TRBV28
TGTGCCAGCAGGAGGCAGGCCTACGAGCAGTACTTC
CASRRQAYEQYF
>NA|NA|TRBJ2-4|TRBV2
TGTGCCAGCACGTTTGGCGGCAAAAACATTCAGTACTTC
CASTFGGKNIQYF
>NA|NA|TRBJ2-6|TRBV19
TGTGCCAGTAGTTGGAGCGGTGGGGCCAACGTCCTGACTTTC
CASSWSGGANVLTF
>TRBD1|NA|TRBJ1-5|TRBV19
TGTGCCAGTAGTATGCTCTGGGACAGGCTGACGAAGCCCCAGCATTTT
CASSMLWDRLTKPQHF
>NA|NA|TRBJ1-6|TRBV7-2
TGTGCCAGCAGGGTCAGCTCCTATAATTCACCCCTCCACTTT
CASRVSSYNSPLHF
>NA|NA|TRBJ2-6|TRBV27
TGTGCCAGCAGTTCTCGGGGGGCCCGTTCCTTTAGCTCTGGGGCCAACGTCCTGACTTTC
CASSSRGARSFSSGANVLTF
>NA|NA|TRBJ1-5|TRBV15
TGTGCCACCAGCACCAACCACAATCAGCCCCAGCATTTT
CATSTNHNQPQHF
>NA|NA|TRBJ1-3|TRBV5-6
TGTGCCAGCAGCCAGTCCCCCGGAAACACCATATATTTT
CASSQSPGNTIYF
>NA|NA|TRBJ2-2|TRBV5-1
TGCGCCAGCAGCCCTTTGATGGCCGGGGAGCTGTTTTTT
CASSPLMAGELFF
>TRBD2|NA|TRBJ2-3|TRBV6-5
TGTGCCAGCTCATCGGGAGGGCTTGGCACAGATACGCAGTATTTT
CASSSGGLGTDTQYF
>TRBD2|NA|TRBJ2-3|TRBV24-1
TGTGCCACCAGTGCCGGGACTAGCGGCCGGGTTGGAGGTACGCAGTATTTT
CATSAGTSGRVGGTQYF
>NA|once|TRBJ1-2|TRBV5-4
TGTGCCAGCAGCTTTAGTGTGGACTATGGCTACACCTTC
CASSFSVDYGYTF
>NA|NA|TRBJ1-1|TRBV2
TGTGCCAGCAGGGGTAACCTGAACGCTGAAGCTTTCTTT
CASRGNLNAEAFF
>TRBD1|once|TRBJ1-4|TRBV10-3
TGTGCCACCGCCGGGACAGTCTTGGAAAAACTGTTTTTT
CATAGTVLEKLFF
>NA|NA|TRBJ1-2|TRBV11-2
TGTGCCAGCAGCTCGACACGAAGGGGAGTGGGGGGTGGCTACACCTTC
CASSSTRRGVGGGYTF
>NA|NA|TRBJ2-3|TRBV27
TGTGCCAGCAGTCCGGTAACGAGCACAGATACGCAGTATTTT
CASSPVTSTDTQYF